The 9 T cell receptor beta chains given below trace back to one sample, sequenced in a study of siplizumab effects on memory and regulatory T cells. Using immunoSEQ multiplex PCR, the repertoire was profiled, and TCRdb retains in-frame clones only, with some absent. Of some 90,000 clones in the sample, 90% are singletons; the top ten hold about 15%. Sequencing was carried out using CD4+ T cells sorted from blood. The receptors were gathered from a human donor in good health.

This chain uses TRBV5-1 with TRBJ2-1, with TRBD2 matching 9 bases. Germline trimming cut 1 base from V and 3 bases from J; bases unmatched to any gene: 8. The CDR3 sequence is 17 residues long. The germline V gene has CDR1 SGHRS and CDR2 YFSETQ. The CDR3 here is CASSLLPSGNLYNEQFF. The CDR3 region has the DNA TGCGCCAGCAGCTTGCTTCCTAGCGGGAACCTCTACAATGAGCAGTTCTTC.

CDR3 region: CASSPTGGGYGYTF. Written as DNA, the CDR3 is TGCGCCAGCAGCCCGACTGGGGGGGGGTATGGCTACACCTTC. This chain joins TRBV4-1 and TRBJ1-2; D is perhaps TRBD1 (5 bases). Per germline, CDR1 MGHRA and CDR2 YSYEKL. The CDR3 has 14 residues. V lost 4 bases to trimming and J lost 5 bases, with 14 bases between them.

This clone was observed a single time. J is TRBJ1-3 and V is TRBV14, with D maybe TRBD1 (6 bases). The CDR3 consists of 18 residues. Trimming cost V 1 base and J 3 bases, with 19 bases left between them. Germline V CDR1 and CDR2: SGHDN, FVKESK. Here the CDR3 reads CASSQALPLGGLGNTIYF. The CDR3 DNA follows: TGTGCCAGCAGCCAAGCTCTGCCTCTGGGGGGCCTTGGAAACACCATATATTTT.

V and J are TRBV30 and TRBJ2-7; D unresolved. V gave up 2 bases and J gave up 5 bases, with 13 bases separating them. From germline, CDR1 is GTSNPN and CDR2 SVGIG (reference sequence). This CDR3 region has 13 residues. The CDR3 DNA follows: TGTGCCTGGAGTAGGCGCAGTTTCCACGAGCAGTACTTC. Its protein is CAWSRRSFHEQYF.

This chain connects TRBV2 to TRBJ1-6; tentative D call: TRBD1 (5 bases). Trimming pared 2 bases from V and 5 bases from J, leaving 13 bases between. Germline CDR1 reads SNHLY; CDR2 reads FYNNEI. The CDR3 covers 16 residues. The DNA for the CDR3 is TGTGCCAGCAGTGAAACGCGTTGGGGGAATAATTCACCCCTCCACTTT. Its protein is CASSETRWGNNSPLHF.

The CDR3 loop reads CASSVGGTSGPFDTQYF. DNA for the CDR3: TGTGCCAGCAGCGTAGGGGGGACTAGCGGGCCGTTTGATACGCAGTATTTT. The rearrangement uses TRBV9 and TRBJ2-3; 12 nucleotides align to TRBD2. The CDR3 consists of 17 residues. Germline values: CDR1 SGDLS, CDR2 YYNGEE. The trim removed 0 bases at V and 6 bases at J, leaving 8 bases unmatched.

The chain combines TRBV7-8 with TRBJ2-4; D possibly corresponds to TRBD2 (5 bases). The CDR3 runs to 15 residues. Germline V gene lookup returns CDR1 SGHVS and CDR2 FQNEAQ. Deletions cut 3 bases from V and 5 bases from J, with 14 bases between. The CDR3 spells CASSLAEGSQNIQYF. The CDR3 nucleotides read TGTGCCAGCAGCTTGGCTGAGGGTTCCCAAAACATTCAGTACTTC. Supplemented by reference TRBV7-8 and TRBJ2-4, the full variable domain reads GAGVSQSPRYKVAKRGQDVALRCDPISGHVSLFWYQQALGQGPEFLTYFQNEAQLDKSGLPSDRFFAERPEGSVSTLKIQRTQQEDSAVYLCASSLAEGSQNIQYFGAGTRLSVL.

The chain recombines TRBV18 with TRBJ2-1, with 7 bases lining up with TRBD2. With V trimmed by 3 bases and J by 3 bases, 8 bases remained unmatched. The germline CDR1 and CDR2 sequences are KGHSH and LQKENI. This CDR3 is built from 16 residues. CDR3 residues: CASSPTSPRIYNEQFF. CDR3 nucleotides: TGTGCCAGCTCACCGACTAGCCCAAGGATCTACAATGAGCAGTTCTTC. The whole variable domain, filled in from reference TRBV18 and TRBJ2-1, reads NAGVMQNPRHLVRRRGQEARLRCSPMKGHSHVYWYRQLPEEGLKFMVYLQKENIIDESGMPKERFSAEFPKEGPSILRIQQVVRGDSAAYFCASSPTSPRIYNEQFFGPGTRLTVL.

This chain connects TRBV19 to TRBJ2-3; 9 bases agree with TRBD2. After removal of 5 bases from V and 0 bases from J, the junction contained 9 bases not matched to a gene. This CDR3 has 17 residues. CDR1 is LNHDA, CDR2 SQIVND, per germline (reference sequence). CDR3 residues: CASSVSSGKASTDTQYF. CDR3 DNA: TGTGCCAGTAGTGTTTCTAGCGGGAAGGCTAGCACAGATACGCAGTATTTT.